These 9 T cell receptor beta chains came from one sample sequenced in a study of CD8 T cells in Susac syndrome. Reverse transcription of about 0.5 to 1 ug RNA used random hexamers. TCRdb called the immunoSEQ multiplex PCR reads again in MiXCR, with one record for every CDR3 protein. The sample has about 150,000 distinct CDR3 sequences; roughly 95% are singletons. Sequencing used CD4+ T cells from PBMCs. The receptors derive from a human donor with Susac syndrome.

CDR3 amino acids: CASSTSGQGANVLTF. CDR3 in DNA: TGCGCCAGCAGCACCAGCGGCCAAGGGGCCAACGTCCTGACTTTC. V gene TRBV5-1 combines with J gene TRBJ2-6; tentative D call: TRBD2 (5 bases). Germline CDR1 and CDR2: SGHRS and YFSETQ. This CDR3 spans 15 amino acids. V shed 4 bases and J shed 4 bases, with 12 bases lying between them.

J is TRBJ2-7 and V is TRBV20-1, with 7 bases that match TRBD2. The V and J ends lost 3 bases and 7 bases, in that order; junction bases with no gene match: 15. CDR1 and CDR2 from the germline V gene are DFQATT and SNEGSKA (reference sequence). This CDR3 contains 15 residues. CDR3 residues: CSARKPGLLAREQYF. CDR3 DNA: TGCAGTGCTAGGAAACCGGGACTATTAGCTAGAGAGCAGTACTTC.

The CDR3 nucleotides read TGTGCCAGCAGTTTGCGGACAGGGGACAAAAACATTCAGTACTTC. Translating gives CASSLRTGDKNIQYF. The rearrangement links TRBV28 to TRBJ2-4; 9 bases line up with TRBD1. The CDR3 has 15 amino acids. Germline-derived CDR1 and CDR2 are MDHEN and SYDVKM. The trim removed 3 bases at V and 3 bases at J, leaving 3 bases unmatched. The complete variable domain, with remaining parts taken from reference TRBV28 and TRBJ2-4, reads DVKVTQSSRYLVKRTGEKVFLECVQDMDHENMFWYRQDPGLGLRLIYFSYDVKMKEKGDIPEGYSVSREKKERFSLILESASTNQTSMYLCASSLRTGDKNIQYFGAGTRLSVL.

The chain employs TRBV7-2 and TRBJ2-5, with D perhaps matching TRBD2 (6 bases). Germline V gives CDR1 SGHTA, CDR2 FQGNSA. The CDR3 has 16 residues. Trimming cost V 1 base and J 5 bases, with 17 bases left between them. CDR3 bases: TGTGCCAGCAGCTTAGGGGGCGGAGGGACTTTGGAGACCCAGTACTTC. It encodes CASSLGGGGTLETQYF.

The DNA of the CDR3 is TGTGCCAGCAGTGGTGGGGGGGTCTACGAGCAGTACTTC. This sequence encodes CASSGGGVYEQYF. This chain joins TRBV12-3 or TRBV12-4 and TRBJ2-7; 7 nucleotides align to TRBD2. V dropped 5 bases and J dropped 3; count of bases not matched to a gene: 4. This CDR3 is 13 amino acids long.

The rearrangement links TRBV6-5 to TRBJ2-4; 7 positions match TRBD1. The CDR3 runs 11 residues. The germline V gene has CDR1 MNHEY and CDR2 SVGAGI. The J segment lost 11 bases and the V segment lost 5 bases, leaving 3 bases of the junction unmatched. The CDR3 coding sequence is TGTGCCAGCAGTCACGACAGGGTTCAGTACTTC. Translated: CASSHDRVQYF.

The CDR3 DNA sequence: TGTGCCACCAGCTTCACGACAGGGTACCCTAACTATGGCTACACCTTC. Amino acid sequence: CATSFTTGYPNYGYTF. The gene calls are TRBV15 and TRBJ1-2; 7 nucleotides agree with TRBD1. With V trimmed by 5 bases and J by 0 bases, 9 bases remained unmatched. Germline assignment: CDR1 LNHNV and CDR2 YYDKDF (reference sequence). The CDR3 consists of 16 residues.

The chain links TRBV20-1 to TRBJ1-1; D perhaps matches TRBD1 (6 bases). Germline lookup yields CDR1 DFQATT and CDR2 SNEGSKA (reference sequence). Between the trimmed V and J ends, which lost 3 bases and 1 base, there was a span of 9 bases. The CDR3 is 13 residues long. CDR3 coding DNA: TGCAGTGCTAGCGGACAGCAGAACACTGAAGCTTTCTTT. This gives the protein CSASGQQNTEAFF.

The chain links TRBV19 to TRBJ1-2, with D uncertain. Looked up from germline, CDR1 is LNHDA and CDR2 is SQIVND (reference sequence). The CDR3 has 15 amino acids. Deletions cut 2 bases from V and 2 bases from J, with 12 bases between. Here the CDR3 reads CASSIQVIANYGYTF. CDR3 DNA: TGTGCCAGTAGTATACAGGTCATCGCGAACTATGGCTACACCTTC.